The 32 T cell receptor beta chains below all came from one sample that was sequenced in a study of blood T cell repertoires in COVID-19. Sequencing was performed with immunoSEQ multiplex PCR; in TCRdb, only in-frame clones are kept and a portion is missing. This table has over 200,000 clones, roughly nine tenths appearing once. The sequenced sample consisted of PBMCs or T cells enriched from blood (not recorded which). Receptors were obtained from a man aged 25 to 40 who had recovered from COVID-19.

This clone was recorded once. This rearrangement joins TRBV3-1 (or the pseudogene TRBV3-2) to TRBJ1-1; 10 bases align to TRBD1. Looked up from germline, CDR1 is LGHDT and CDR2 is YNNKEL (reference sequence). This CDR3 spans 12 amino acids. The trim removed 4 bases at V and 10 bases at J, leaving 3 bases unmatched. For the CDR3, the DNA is TGTGCCAGCAGCCTGGGACAGGGGCCAGCTTTCTTT. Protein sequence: CASSLGQGPAFF.

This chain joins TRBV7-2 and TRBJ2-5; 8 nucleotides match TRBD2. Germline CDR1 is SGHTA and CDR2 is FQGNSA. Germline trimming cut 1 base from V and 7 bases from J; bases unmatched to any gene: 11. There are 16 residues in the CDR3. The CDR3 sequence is CASSLGGALADGTQYF. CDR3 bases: TGTGCCAGCAGCTTAGGTGGAGCACTAGCGGATGGGACCCAGTACTTC.

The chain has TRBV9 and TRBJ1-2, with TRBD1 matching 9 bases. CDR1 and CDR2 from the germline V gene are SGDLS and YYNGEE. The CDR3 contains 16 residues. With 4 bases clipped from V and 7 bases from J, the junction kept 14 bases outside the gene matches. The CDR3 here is CASSPGPGQGFGGYTF. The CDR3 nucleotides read TGTGCCAGCAGCCCAGGCCCGGGACAGGGTTTCGGTGGCTACACCTTC.

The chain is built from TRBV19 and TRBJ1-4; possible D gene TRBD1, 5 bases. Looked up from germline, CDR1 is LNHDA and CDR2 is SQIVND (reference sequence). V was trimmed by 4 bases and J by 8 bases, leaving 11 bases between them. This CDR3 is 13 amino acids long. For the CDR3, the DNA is TGTGCCAGTAGTAATCAGGACAAAGAAAAACTGTTTTTT. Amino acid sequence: CASSNQDKEKLFF.

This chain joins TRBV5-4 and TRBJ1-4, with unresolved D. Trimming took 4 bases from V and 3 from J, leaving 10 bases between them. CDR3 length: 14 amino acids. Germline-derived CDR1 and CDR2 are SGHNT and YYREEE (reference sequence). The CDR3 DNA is TGTGCCAGCAGCATCCAGTTGGCTAATGAAAAACTGTTTTTT. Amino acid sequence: CASSIQLANEKLFF.

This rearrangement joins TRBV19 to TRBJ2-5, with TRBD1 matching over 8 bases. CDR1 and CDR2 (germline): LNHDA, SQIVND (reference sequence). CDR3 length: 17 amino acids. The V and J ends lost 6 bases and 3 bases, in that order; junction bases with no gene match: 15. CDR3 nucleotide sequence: TGTGCCAGTAGAGAGACCGGGACAGGAATTATAAAAGAGACCCAGTACTTC. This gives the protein CASRETGTGIIKETQYF.

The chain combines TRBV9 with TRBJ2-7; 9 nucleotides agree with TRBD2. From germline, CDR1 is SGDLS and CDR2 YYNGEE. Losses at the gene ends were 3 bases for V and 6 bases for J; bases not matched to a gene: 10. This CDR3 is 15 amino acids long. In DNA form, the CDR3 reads TGTGCCAGCAGCGCTTCCGGGACTAGCCGATTCGAGCAGTACTTC. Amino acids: CASSASGTSRFEQYF. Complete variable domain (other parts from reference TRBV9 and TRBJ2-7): DSGVTQTPKHLITATGQRVTLRCSPRSGDLSVYWYQQSLDQGLQFLIQYYNGEERAKGNILERFSAQQFPDLHSELNLSSLELGDSALYFCASSASGTSRFEQYFGPGTRLTVT.

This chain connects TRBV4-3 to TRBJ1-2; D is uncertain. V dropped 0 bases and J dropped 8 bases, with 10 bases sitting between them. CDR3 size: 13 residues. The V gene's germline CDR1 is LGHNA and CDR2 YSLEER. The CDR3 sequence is CASSQDSKEGYTF. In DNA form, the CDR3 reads TGCGCCAGCAGCCAAGACTCTAAAGAGGGCTACACCTTC.

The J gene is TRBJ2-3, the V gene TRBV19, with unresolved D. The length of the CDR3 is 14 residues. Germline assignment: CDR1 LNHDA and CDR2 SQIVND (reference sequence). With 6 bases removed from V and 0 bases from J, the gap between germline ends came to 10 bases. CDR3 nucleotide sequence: TGTGCCAGTAGGTTCGCTACTAGCACAGATACGCAGTATTTT. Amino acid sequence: CASRFATSTDTQYF.

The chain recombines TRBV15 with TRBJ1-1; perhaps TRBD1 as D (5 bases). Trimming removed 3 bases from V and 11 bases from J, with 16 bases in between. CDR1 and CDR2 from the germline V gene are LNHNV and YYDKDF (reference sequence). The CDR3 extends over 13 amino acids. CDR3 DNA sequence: TGTGCCACCAGCAGGGAGGGGACCGCGAATGCTTTCTTT. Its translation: CATSREGTANAFF.

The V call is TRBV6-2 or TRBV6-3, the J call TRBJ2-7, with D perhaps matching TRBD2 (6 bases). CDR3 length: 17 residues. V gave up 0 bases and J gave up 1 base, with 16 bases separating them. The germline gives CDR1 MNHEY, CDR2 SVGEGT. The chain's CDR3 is CASSYSTWRDRSYEQYF. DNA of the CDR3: TGTGCCAGCAGTTACTCGACTTGGCGGGATCGTTCCTACGAGCAGTACTTC.

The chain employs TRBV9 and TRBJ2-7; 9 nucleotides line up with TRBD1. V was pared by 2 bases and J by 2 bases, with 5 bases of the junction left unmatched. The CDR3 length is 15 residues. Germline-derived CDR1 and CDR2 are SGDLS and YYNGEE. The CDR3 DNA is TGTGCCAGCAGCGTTGGACAGGGGCGGACCTACGAGCAGTACTTC. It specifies CASSVGQGRTYEQYF.

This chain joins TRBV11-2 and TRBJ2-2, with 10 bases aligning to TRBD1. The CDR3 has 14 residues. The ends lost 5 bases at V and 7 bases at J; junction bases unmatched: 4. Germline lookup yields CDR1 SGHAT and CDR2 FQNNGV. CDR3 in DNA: TGTGCCAGCAGCATGGACAGGGGGAACGGGGAGCTGTTTTTT. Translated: CASSMDRGNGELFF.

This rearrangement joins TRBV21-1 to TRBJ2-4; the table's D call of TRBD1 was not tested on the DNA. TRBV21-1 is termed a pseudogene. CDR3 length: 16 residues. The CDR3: CASSLPSTGAKNIQYF. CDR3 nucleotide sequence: TGTGCCAGCAGTCTACCGTCGACAGGGGCCAAAAACATTCAGTACTTC.

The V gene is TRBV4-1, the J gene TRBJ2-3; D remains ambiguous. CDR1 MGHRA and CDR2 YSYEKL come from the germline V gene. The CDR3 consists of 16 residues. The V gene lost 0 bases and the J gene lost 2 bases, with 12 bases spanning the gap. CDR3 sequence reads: CASSQERQSHTDTQYF. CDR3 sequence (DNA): TGCGCCAGCAGCCAAGAGCGGCAGAGCCACACAGATACGCAGTATTTT.

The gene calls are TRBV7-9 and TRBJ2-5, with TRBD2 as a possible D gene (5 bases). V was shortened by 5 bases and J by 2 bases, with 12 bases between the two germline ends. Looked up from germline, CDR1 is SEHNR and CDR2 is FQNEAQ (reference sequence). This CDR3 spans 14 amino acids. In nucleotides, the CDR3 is TGTGCCAGCAGCCTCAGCGGCGTACAAGAGACCCAGTACTTC. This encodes CASSLSGVQETQYF.

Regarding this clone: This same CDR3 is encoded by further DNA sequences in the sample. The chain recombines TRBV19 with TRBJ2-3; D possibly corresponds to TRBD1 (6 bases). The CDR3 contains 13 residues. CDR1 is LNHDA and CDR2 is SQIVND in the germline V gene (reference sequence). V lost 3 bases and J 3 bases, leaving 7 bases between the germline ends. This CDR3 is CASSITGTDTQYF. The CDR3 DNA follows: TGTGCCAGTAGTATTACAGGGACAGATACGCAGTATTTT.

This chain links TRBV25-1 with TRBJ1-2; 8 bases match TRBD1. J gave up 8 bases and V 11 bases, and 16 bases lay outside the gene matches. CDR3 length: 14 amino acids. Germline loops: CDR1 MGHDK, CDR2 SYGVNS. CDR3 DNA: TGTGCCTTCTCGTCAGGGGGCTCTTCGTGGGGCTACACCTTC. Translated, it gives CAFSSGGSSWGYTF.

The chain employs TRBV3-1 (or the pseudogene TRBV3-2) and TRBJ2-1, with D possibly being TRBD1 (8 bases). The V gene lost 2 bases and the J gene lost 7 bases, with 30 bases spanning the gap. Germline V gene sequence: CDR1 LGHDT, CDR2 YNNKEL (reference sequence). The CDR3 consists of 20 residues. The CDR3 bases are TGTGCCAGCAGCCAAAATCAGGACAGGGTGACTCTAGCGGAAGGTAATGAGCAGTTCTTC. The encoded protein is CASSQNQDRVTLAEGNEQFF.

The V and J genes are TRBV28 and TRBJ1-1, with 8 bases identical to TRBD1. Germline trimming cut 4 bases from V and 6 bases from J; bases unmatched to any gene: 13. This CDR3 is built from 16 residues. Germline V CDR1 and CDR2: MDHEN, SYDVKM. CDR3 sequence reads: CASSSPSQGAVAEAFF. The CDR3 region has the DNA TGTGCCAGCAGTTCCCCCTCTCAGGGGGCGGTGGCTGAAGCTTTCTTT.

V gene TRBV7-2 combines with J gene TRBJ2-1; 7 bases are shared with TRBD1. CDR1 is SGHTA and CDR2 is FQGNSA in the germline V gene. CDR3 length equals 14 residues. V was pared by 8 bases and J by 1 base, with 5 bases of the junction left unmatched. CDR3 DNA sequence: TGTGCCAGCGCCGGGACAGCGTCCTACAATGAGCAGTTCTTC. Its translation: CASAGTASYNEQFF.

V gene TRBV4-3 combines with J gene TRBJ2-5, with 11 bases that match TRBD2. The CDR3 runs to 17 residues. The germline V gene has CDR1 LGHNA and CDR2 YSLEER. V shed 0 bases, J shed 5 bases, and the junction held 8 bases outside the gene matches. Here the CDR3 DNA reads TGCGCCAGCAGCCAAGATTCTATAGCGGGGGGGTACGAGACCCAGTACTTC. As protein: CASSQDSIAGGYETQYF.

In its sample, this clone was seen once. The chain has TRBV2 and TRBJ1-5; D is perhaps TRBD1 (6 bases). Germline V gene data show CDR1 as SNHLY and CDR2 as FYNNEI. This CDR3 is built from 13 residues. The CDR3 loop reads CASQGFGNQPQHF. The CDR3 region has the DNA TGTGCTTCACAGGGTTTCGGCAATCAGCCCCAGCATTTT.

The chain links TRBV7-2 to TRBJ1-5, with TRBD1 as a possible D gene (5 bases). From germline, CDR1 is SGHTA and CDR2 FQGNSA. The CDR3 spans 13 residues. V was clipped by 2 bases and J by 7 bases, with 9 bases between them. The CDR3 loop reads CASSLSTEQPQHF. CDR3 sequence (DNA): TGTGCCAGCAGCTTATCGACAGAACAGCCCCAGCATTTT.

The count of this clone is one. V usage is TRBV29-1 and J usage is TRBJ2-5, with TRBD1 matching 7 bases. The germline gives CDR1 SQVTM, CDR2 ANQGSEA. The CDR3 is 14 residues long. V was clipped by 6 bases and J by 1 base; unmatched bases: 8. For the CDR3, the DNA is TGCAGCGTCGGGACAGCGACCTTCCAAGAGACCCAGTACTTC. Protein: CSVGTATFQETQYF.

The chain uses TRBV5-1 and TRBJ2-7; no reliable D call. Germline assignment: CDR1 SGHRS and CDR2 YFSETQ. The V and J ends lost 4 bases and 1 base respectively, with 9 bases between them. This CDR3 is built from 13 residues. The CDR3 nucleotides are TGCGCCAGCAGCCCCTCCCTTTCCTACGAGCAGTACTTC. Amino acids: CASSPSLSYEQYF.

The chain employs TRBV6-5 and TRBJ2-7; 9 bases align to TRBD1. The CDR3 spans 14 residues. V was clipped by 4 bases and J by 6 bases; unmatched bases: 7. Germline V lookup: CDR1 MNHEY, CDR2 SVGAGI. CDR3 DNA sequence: TGTGCCAGCAGTTGGGGACAGGGTAATGGCGAGCAGTACTTC. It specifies CASSWGQGNGEQYF.

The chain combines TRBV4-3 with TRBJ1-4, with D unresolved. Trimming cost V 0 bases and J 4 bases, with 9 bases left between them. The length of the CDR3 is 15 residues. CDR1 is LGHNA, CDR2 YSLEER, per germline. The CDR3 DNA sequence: TGCGCCAGCAGCCAAGAAGGAGGTTATAATGAAAAACTGTTTTTT. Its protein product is CASSQEGGYNEKLFF.

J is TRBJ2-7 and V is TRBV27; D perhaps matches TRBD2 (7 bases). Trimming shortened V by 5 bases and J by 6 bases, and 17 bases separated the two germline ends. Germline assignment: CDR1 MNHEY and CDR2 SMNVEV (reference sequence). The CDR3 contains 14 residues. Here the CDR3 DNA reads TGTGCCAGCAGTATGGCCGGGGGGCGAAGCGAGCAGTACTTC. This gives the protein CASSMAGGRSEQYF.

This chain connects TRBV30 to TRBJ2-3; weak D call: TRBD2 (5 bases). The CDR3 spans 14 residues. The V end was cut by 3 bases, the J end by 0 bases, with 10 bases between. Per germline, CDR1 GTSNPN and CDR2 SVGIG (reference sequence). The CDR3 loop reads CAWRIPGSTDTQYF. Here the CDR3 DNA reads TGTGCCTGGAGGATTCCGGGAAGCACAGATACGCAGTATTTT.

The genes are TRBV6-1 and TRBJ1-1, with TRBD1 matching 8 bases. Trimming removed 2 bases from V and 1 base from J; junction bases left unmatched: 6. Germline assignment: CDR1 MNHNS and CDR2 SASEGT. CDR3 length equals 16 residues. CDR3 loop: CASSELTGTGNTEAFF. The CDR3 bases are TGTGCCAGCAGTGAATTGACCGGGACAGGGAACACTGAAGCTTTCTTT.

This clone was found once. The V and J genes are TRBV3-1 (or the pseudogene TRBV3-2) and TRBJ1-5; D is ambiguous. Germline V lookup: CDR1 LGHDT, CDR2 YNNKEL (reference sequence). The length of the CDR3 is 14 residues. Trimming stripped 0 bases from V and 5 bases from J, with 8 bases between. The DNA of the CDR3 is TGTGCCAGCAGCCAAGATCGGCGGGATCAGCCCCAGCATTTT. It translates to CASSQDRRDQPQHF.